These T cell receptor beta chains were read from a single sample in a study of Ad26.COV2.S vaccination and SARS-CoV-2 variants. Only in-frame clones appear in the TCRdb table, and some are missing; sequencing was by immunoSEQ multiplex PCR. The table shows about 680,000 clones, with around 89% occurring only once. Here the sequenced sample was peripheral blood, taken in a trial of Ad26.COV2.S vaccine versus placebo. All receptors derive from a person between 18 and 60 years old who received the Ad26.COV2.S COVID-19 vaccine or a placebo. Each CDR3 is given with its conserved first and last residue. A D gene is named only where the DNA matches it firmly. Clone sizes are given selectively: once, few, many, or a class where the clone is expanded.

>TRBJ2-7|TRBV5-1|NA|NA
TGCGCCAGCAGCTTGGTTGGGGGCCATCCCTACGAGCAGTACTTC
CASSLVGGHPYEQYF
>TRBJ1-2|TRBV7-8|NA|few
TGTGCCAGCAGACTTACAGGGAAAAATGGCTACACCTTC
CASRLTGKNGYTF
>TRBJ1-5|TRBV6-5|NA|NA
TGTGCCAGCAGCGGACCCAATCAGCCCCAGCATTTT
CASSGPNQPQHF
>TRBJ2-1|TRBV24-1|TRBD2|few
TGTGCCACCAGTGATGCAGGGACTAGCGGGGTTAATGAGCAGTTCTTC
CATSDAGTSGVNEQFF
>TRBJ1-1|TRBV14|NA|few
TGTGCCAGCAGCCAACACTTGAACACTGAAGCTTTCTTT
CASSQHLNTEAFF
>TRBJ1-2|TRBV6-1|NA|few
TGTGCCAGCAGTGAAGGGACAGTATATGGCTACACCTTC
CASSEGTVYGYTF
>TRBJ1-1|TRBV29-1|NA|NA
TGCAGCGTGTCAAACTCTGGGGACACTGAAGCTTTCTTT
CSVSNSGDTEAFF
>TRBJ2-6|TRBV25-1|TRBD1|NA
TGTGCCAGCAAAGAACAGAGGACAGGCTCCTCTGGGGCCAACGTCCTGACTTTC
CASKEQRTGSSGANVLTF
>TRBJ1-4|TRBV5-5|NA|NA
TGTGCCAGCAGCTTGGGGGGTGAAGATGAAAAACTGTTTTTT
CASSLGGEDEKLFF
>TRBJ2-7|TRBV11-1|TRBD2|NA
TGTGCCAGCAGCTTAGAACTAGCGGGGTACGAGCAGTACTTC
CASSLELAGYEQYF
>TRBJ1-5|TRBV30|NA|NA
TGTGCCTGGAGCCGGGGGAAAACCAATCAGCCCCAGCATTTT
CAWSRGKTNQPQHF
>TRBJ2-1|TRBV6-5|NA|NA
TGTGCCAGCAGTTATGGGCCTAACTCCTACAATGAGCAGTTCTTC
CASSYGPNSYNEQFF
>TRBJ2-1|TRBV19|NA|NA
TGTGCCAGTAGGAAAGCGGGTAGCTCCTACAATGAGCAGTTCTTC
CASRKAGSSYNEQFF
>TRBJ2-5|TRBV9|NA|NA
TGTGCCAGCAGCGTCCTGGACGGGGGTGAGACCCAGTACTTC
CASSVLDGGETQYF
>TRBJ2-2|TRBV4-2|NA|NA
TGTGCCAGCAGCCAGGCCGGGACAAAAAACACCGGGGAGCTGTTTTTT
CASSQAGTKNTGELFF
>TRBJ1-2|TRBV5-6|NA|NA
TGTGCCAGCAGCTTTCGGCCGGGCTTATCCCATCAAAACTATGGCTACACCTTC
CASSFRPGLSHQNYGYTF
>TRBJ2-2|TRBV9|NA|once
TGTGCCAGCAGGGGATACAACACCGGGGAGCTGTTTTTT
CASRGYNTGELFF
>TRBJ2-2|TRBV30|NA|NA
TGTGCCTGGAGTGGGGGGAAGACATCGAACACCGGGGAGCTGTTTTTT
CAWSGGKTSNTGELFF
>TRBJ2-1|TRBV7-2|NA|once
TGTGCCAGCAGCTGGGCTTACAATGAGCAGTTCTTC
CASSWAYNEQFF
>TRBJ2-7|TRBV7-3|TRBD2|few
TGTGCCAGCAGTCCGGGACTAGCGGTGGACGAGCAGTACTTC
CASSPGLAVDEQYF
>TRBJ1-6|TRBV21-1|NA|NA
TGTGCCAGCAGCAAAGATACGGAGAGGTATTCACCCCTCCACTTT
CASSKDTERYSPLHF
>TRBJ2-4|TRBV5-1|NA|once
TGCGCCAGCAGCTTGGGAGACAGGAAAAACATTCAGTACTTC
CASSLGDRKNIQYF
>TRBJ2-1|TRBV25-1|TRBD2|NA
TGTGCCAGCACCGACGGGGGGACCTTTAATGAGCAGTTCTTC
CASTDGGTFNEQFF
>TRBJ2-7|TRBV4-3|NA|once
TGCGCCAGCAGCCAAGGGGCTAAGGGAGCCTACGAGCAGTACTTC
CASSQGAKGAYEQYF
>TRBJ2-3|TRBV11-2|TRBD2|NA
TGTGCCAGCAGCTTAGTGGGGGGACTAGCGGGAGGCACAGATACGCAGTATTTT
CASSLVGGLAGGTDTQYF
>TRBJ1-2|TRBV7-2|NA|NA
TGTGCCAGCAGCTTAGAGTCAGGGGACTACACCTTC
CASSLESGDYTF
>TRBJ1-1|TRBV12-5|TRBD1|NA
TGTGCTACCGAATCAGGGACAGGGAGGACTGAAGCTTTCTTT
CATESGTGRTEAFF
>TRBJ1-6|TRBV4-1|NA|NA
TGCGCCAGCAGCCAAGAGGTCGGGGCGAGCTCCTATAATTCACCCCTCCACTTT
CASSQEVGASSYNSPLHF
>TRBJ2-3|TRBV9|NA|NA
TGTGCCAGCAGCGTCAGTCCCCAGAGAGATACGCAGTATTTT
CASSVSPQRDTQYF
>TRBJ2-1|TRBV27|TRBD2|NA
TGTGCCAGCTCCGACTCTAGCGGGGGGGCGAACGAGCAGTTCTTC
CASSDSSGGANEQFF
>TRBJ1-1|TRBV23-1|TRBD1|NA
TGCGCCAGCAGTCAATCAGACAGGGGGCAGGATGAAGCTTTCTTT
CASSQSDRGQDEAFF
>TRBJ1-1|TRBV7-2|TRBD1|NA
TGTGCCAGCAGCGTTGGACAGGGGAACCTCAGGAACACTGAAGCTTTCTTT
CASSVGQGNLRNTEAFF
>TRBJ2-6|TRBV7-8|NA|NA
TGTGCCAGCAGTGAACAGGGCTGGGCCAACGTCCTGACTTTC
CASSEQGWANVLTF
>TRBJ2-1|TRBV7-2|NA|NA
TGTGCCAGCAGCCCACGGGGTTCCTACAATGAGCAGTTCTTC
CASSPRGSYNEQFF
>TRBJ2-2|TRBV13|TRBD2|few
TGTGCCAGCAGCTTGACTAGCGCCGGGGAGCTGTTTTTT
CASSLTSAGELFF
>TRBJ2-3|TRBV6-4|TRBD2|NA
TGTGCCAGCAGTGAGGGCGGGGGACCCACAGATACGCAGTATTTT
CASSEGGGPTDTQYF
>TRBJ1-1|TRBV5-4|NA|NA
TGTGCCAGCAGCGTCCACGGGGGGCGGACTGAAGCTTTCTTT
CASSVHGGRTEAFF
>TRBJ2-6|TRBV3-1/TRBV3-2|NA|once
TGTGCCAGCAGCTGGAACTCTGGGGCCAACGTCCTGACTTTC
CASSWNSGANVLTF
>TRBJ1-5|TRBV4-1|NA|NA
TGCGCCAGCAGCCAAGGCCCACATGGACGGAGCAATCAGCCCCAGCATTTT
CASSQGPHGRSNQPQHF
>TRBJ1-4|TRBV5-6|NA|few
TGTGCCAGCAGTCTCGTGACAGATGAAAAACTGTTTTTT
CASSLVTDEKLFF
>TRBJ1-1|TRBV12-5|TRBD1|few
TGTGCTAGTGTATCTCAGGGGGTTGAAGCTTTCTTT
CASVSQGVEAFF
>TRBJ2-7|TRBV7-9|NA|once
TGTGCCAGCAGCCCTGGATACAGACTAGGTAACGAGCAGTACTTC
CASSPGYRLGNEQYF
>TRBJ2-7|TRBV12-3/TRBV12-4|NA|NA
TGTGCCAGCAGTCCGGGGTCCGAGCAGTACTTC
CASSPGSEQYF